Each of the 7 T cell receptor beta chains below was sequenced from the same sample in a study of blood T cells in healthy people across ages. Then a second PCR, running roughly 6 to 12 cycles, was carried out with a sample-barcoded 5' primer and a J-beta primer mix. MiXCR, applied by TCRdb to the 5' RACE reads, yields one record per CDR3 protein. The sample has approximately 1,000,000 distinct CDR3 sequences, 40% to 55% seen once. Sequenced material: blood. These receptors were obtained from a woman aged 55-69 years in good health.

The sample holds a few counts of this clonotype. The J gene is TRBJ1-2, the V gene TRBV29-1; D uncertain. The germline V gene has CDR1 SQVTM and CDR2 ANQGSEA. V lost 4 bases to trimming and J lost 0 bases, with 12 bases between them. This CDR3 region has 14 residues. CDR3 protein: CSVVVGHANYGYTF. The CDR3 nucleotides read TGCAGCGTTGTCGTTGGGCATGCTAACTATGGCTACACCTTC.

The table lists this clonotype with a few counts. This chain uses TRBV7-2 with TRBJ2-7; D might be TRBD1 (6 bases). V lost 2 bases and J 7 bases, leaving 12 bases between the germline ends. The CDR3 consists of 13 residues. Germline V gene data show CDR1 as SGHTA and CDR2 as FQGNSA. The CDR3 protein is CASSLIRGWEQYF. The CDR3 DNA follows: TGTGCCAGCAGCTTAATCAGGGGCTGGGAGCAGTACTTC.

This clonotype appeared a single time. The chain has TRBV27 and TRBJ1-5; no definite D call. The V and J ends lost 6 bases and 0 bases respectively, with 12 bases between them. Germline V gene data show CDR1 as MNHEY and CDR2 as SMNVEV (reference sequence). The length of the CDR3 is 15 residues. DNA for the CDR3: TGTGCCAGCAGCGCGGACGGATATAGCAATCAGCCCCAGCATTTT. Translation gives CASSADGYSNQPQHF.

This clonotype was observed a few times. At one end, the junction sequence differs from germline, possibly due to a read error. The genes are TRBV18 and TRBJ2-3; no reliable D call. This CDR3 spans 14 amino acids. Germline V lookup: CDR1 KGHSH, CDR2 LQKENI. CDR3 nucleotides: TGTGCCAGCACTCCGGTCAGAAGCACGGATACGCAGTATTTT. The encoded protein is CASTPVRSTDTQYF.

The chain employs TRBV20-1 and TRBJ2-1; D remains ambiguous. The CDR3 is made up of 16 amino acids. The germline V gene has CDR1 DFQATT and CDR2 SNEGSKA (reference sequence). V was shortened by 2 bases and J by 0 bases, with 14 bases between the two germline ends. The CDR3 DNA reads TGCAGTGCTAGATCCTCAAGGGATAGCTCCTACAATGAGCAGTTCTTC. The encoded protein is CSARSSRDSSYNEQFF.

J is TRBJ2-7 and V is TRBV27; 8 bases are a match to TRBD1. CDR1 is MNHEY, CDR2 SMNVEV, per germline (reference sequence). V dropped 4 bases and J dropped 3; count of bases not matched to a gene: 8. The CDR3 covers 15 residues. CDR3 coding DNA: TGTGCCAGCAGTTCCTGGACAGGGAACCACTACGAGCAGTACTTC. It specifies CASSSWTGNHYEQYF.

This clonotype was seen a handful of times. The genes are TRBV7-2 and TRBJ2-7; 11 positions agree with TRBD2. The V gene end was trimmed by 7 bases and the J gene end by 7 bases; junction bases not matched to a gene: 12. The CDR3 covers 15 residues. The germline CDR1 and CDR2 sequences are SGHTA and FQGNSA. CDR3 DNA sequence: TGTGCCAGCACCGATAGCGGGAGGGCCTCGGGTGAGCAGTACTTC. This gives the protein CASTDSGRASGEQYF.